The 8 T cell receptor beta chains given below trace back to one sample, sequenced in a study of T cells in Graves' hyperthyroidism and ophthalmopathy. RNA transcripts were the template for amplifying TCR beta CDR3 regions. The TCR CDR3 first-round RT-PCR relied on the HTBI primer set. TCRdb recomputed calls from the multiplex PCR reads with MiXCR, one row per CDR3 protein. The profile covers hundreds of thousands of distinct CDR3 sequences, with 45% appearing a single time and less than 9% taken by the ten largest. Specimen: peripheral blood or thyroid tissue (not recorded which). These receptors all stem from an adult man with Graves' disease, either hyperthyroidism or ophthalmopathy (not recorded which).

A few counts support this clonotype. One junction end disagrees with the germline gene, perhaps due to a read error. The chain links TRBV10-3 to TRBJ1-5; D gene unclear. CDR1 is ENHRY and CDR2 is SYGVKD in the germline V gene. This CDR3 has 16 residues. The CDR3, as DNA: TGTGCCAGCAGTGAAGAGGCAGGCGATAGCAATCAGCCCCAGCATTTT. Amino acid sequence: CASSEEAGDSNQPQHF.

V gene TRBV5-1 combines with J gene TRBJ2-5; the D gene is possibly TRBD2 (5 bases). V lost 4 bases and J 5 bases, leaving 12 bases between the germline ends. CDR3 length: 13 residues. Germline CDR1 and CDR2: SGHRS and YFSETQ. This CDR3 is CASSLISDETQYF. DNA of the CDR3: TGCGCCAGCAGCCTGATTAGCGATGAGACCCAGTACTTC. Variable domain in full (rest from reference TRBV5-1 and TRBJ2-5): KAGVTQTPRYLIKTRGQQVTLSCSPISGHRSVSWYQQTPGQGLQFLFEYFSETQRNKGNFPGRFSGRQFSNSRSEMNVSTLELGDSALYLCASSLISDETQYFGPGTRLLVL.

This clonotype came up many times. CDR3 nucleotides: TGTGCCAGCAGCTTAGGATCAGAGACGGTCTCTGGCTACACCTTC. Encoded protein: CASSLGSETVSGYTF. The V and J genes are TRBV7-2 and TRBJ1-2; D remains ambiguous. Germline V lookup: CDR1 SGHTA, CDR2 FQGNSA. V was clipped by 1 base and J by 7 bases, with 16 bases between them. This CDR3 has 15 amino acids.

The V gene is TRBV6-1, the J gene TRBJ1-1; 9 nucleotides align to TRBD1. V gave up 6 bases and J gave up 11 bases; unmatched junction bases: 10. The CDR3 spans 13 residues. The germline V gene encodes CDR1 MNHNS and CDR2 SASEGT. CDR3 coding DNA: TGTGCCAGCAGCCGTATCCGACAGGGGGTTGCTTTCTTT. As protein: CASSRIRQGVAFF.

The chain recombines TRBV20-1 with TRBJ1-2, with D possibly TRBD1 on 6 matching bases. The CDR3 totals 14 residues. V lost 5 bases to trimming and J lost 2 bases, with 15 bases between them. CDR1 is DFQATT and CDR2 is SNEGSKA in the germline V gene (reference sequence). The CDR3 nucleotides read TGCAGTGCTCAGGGGACGGCTGGCAACTATGGCTACACCTTC. Encoded protein: CSAQGTAGNYGYTF.

This clonotype was counted only a few times. The V gene is TRBV6-1, the J gene TRBJ1-2, with D possibly matching TRBD1 (6 bases). The CDR3 runs to 13 residues. Trimming stripped 2 bases from V and 8 bases from J, with 12 bases between. The germline CDR1 and CDR2 sequences are MNHNS and SASEGT. The CDR3 protein is CASSERGAWGYTF. CDR3 DNA sequence: TGTGCCAGCAGTGAACGGGGGGCGTGGGGCTACACCTTC.

The chain links TRBV10-3 to TRBJ2-5, with D tentatively TRBD1 or TRBD2 (6 bases each). CDR1 is ENHRY, CDR2 SYGVKD, per germline. V shed 6 bases and J shed 11 bases, with 22 bases lying between them. The CDR3 contains 14 residues. The CDR3 nucleotides are TGTGCCATCAGGGAGGGAGGCTGGGGGGCCGGGCAGTACTTC. It encodes CAIREGGWGAGQYF.

V is TRBV24-1 and J is TRBJ2-5; D gene uncertain. Germline V CDR1 and CDR2: KGHDR, SFDVKD. The CDR3 covers 12 residues. Trimming took off 6 bases at V and 5 bases at J, with 9 bases between the two ends. Written as DNA, the CDR3 is TGTGCCACCAGTAAACGGGCGGAGACCCAGTACTTC. Translating gives CATSKRAETQYF.